The 21 T cell receptor beta chains in this list originate from one sample, sequenced in a study of human T cells and chemical hapten exposure. TCRdb reprocessed the RACE reads via MiXCR and lists one record per CDR3 protein. The sample includes a few hundred thousand distinct CDR3 sequences, 7.7% of them seen just once. The time point was: pre-sensitization, week 0. Treatment described: therapeutic diphenylcyclopropenone sensitization with weekly scalp DPC. The material sequenced was whole blood, taken in connection with sensitization to the hapten diphenylcyclopropenone (DPC). Every receptor here comes from a young man with alopecia areata. Some clones in this sample may be carry-over from other donors' samples.

This rearrangement joins TRBV4-1 to TRBJ1-2; D is perhaps TRBD1 (5 bases). The CDR3 is made up of 20 amino acids. V dropped 0 bases and J dropped 3 bases, with 26 bases sitting between them. In germline, CDR1 is MGHRA, CDR2 YSYEKL. CDR3: CASSQETAGQGAHLHYGYTF. The CDR3 DNA is TGCGCCAGCAGCCAAGAAACCGCCGGGCAGGGTGCCCATCTGCACTATGGCTACACCTTC.

This rearrangement joins TRBV9 to TRBJ1-6, with 9 bases fitting TRBD1. With V trimmed by 0 bases and J by 8 bases, 3 bases remained unmatched. Germline CDR1 reads SGDLS; CDR2 reads YYNGEE. The CDR3 consists of 15 residues. CDR3 in amino acids: CASSVGGQGDSPLHF. Written as DNA, the CDR3 is TGTGCCAGCAGCGTAGGGGGACAGGGAGATTCACCCCTCCACTTT.

There are many counts of this clonotype. The rearrangement links TRBV9 to TRBJ2-3; 7 nucleotides agree with TRBD1. The CDR3 runs 14 residues. V dropped 4 bases and J dropped 3; count of bases not matched to a gene: 5. CDR1 and CDR2 from the germline V gene are SGDLS and YYNGEE. CDR3: CASSLPQGTDTQYF. The CDR3 bases are TGTGCCAGCAGCCTTCCACAGGGGACAGATACGCAGTATTTT.

This clonotype appeared a few times. The gene calls are TRBV5-1 and TRBJ2-5, with D perhaps matching TRBD1 (5 bases). Germline V gene lookup returns CDR1 SGHRS and CDR2 YFSETQ. This CDR3 region has 16 residues. The germline V and J ends were trimmed by 0 bases and 2 bases, with 14 bases remaining between them. CDR3 loop: CASSLGQGTRQETQYF. The CDR3, as DNA: TGCGCCAGCAGCTTGGGTCAGGGTACAAGACAAGAGACCCAGTACTTC.

This clonotype was recorded at least ten times. This chain links TRBV18 with TRBJ2-4; D uncertain. This CDR3 comprises 15 residues. In germline, CDR1 is KGHSH, CDR2 LQKENI. Trimming pared 6 bases from V and 1 base from J, leaving 13 bases between. The DNA of the CDR3 is TGTGCCAGCTCCGCCTACTCCGGGGCCAAAAACATTCAGTACTTC. Encoded protein: CASSAYSGAKNIQYF.

This clonotype came up a few times. The CDR3 region is CASRPTALQETQYF. The CDR3 region has the DNA TGTGCCAGCAGACCGACAGCACTTCAAGAGACCCAGTACTTC. This chain joins TRBV7-2 and TRBJ2-5; tentative D call: TRBD1 (5 bases). Trimming removed 6 bases from V and 2 bases from J, with 13 bases in between. Germline V gene data show CDR1 as SGHTA and CDR2 as FQGNSA. The CDR3 runs to 14 residues.

The J gene is TRBJ1-1, the V gene TRBV7-9; D unclear. This CDR3 has 14 amino acids. Germline assignment: CDR1 SEHNR and CDR2 FQNEAQ (reference sequence). V was trimmed by 0 bases and J by 4 bases, leaving 9 bases between them. The CDR3 nucleotides are TGTGCCAGCAGCTTAGCAGGGCGGTTCACTGAAGCTTTCTTT. Its translation is CASSLAGRFTEAFF.

In its sample, this clonotype was seen many times. The rearrangement links TRBV28 to TRBJ1-2; D call uncertain. From germline, CDR1 is MDHEN and CDR2 SYDVKM. The ends were cut back, 6 bases at V and 3 bases at J, with 17 bases in the middle. This CDR3 contains 15 residues. The CDR3 protein is CASSLGTGKDYGYTF. The CDR3, as DNA: TGTGCCAGCAGCCTGGGAACGGGGAAGGACTATGGCTACACCTTC.

The V call is TRBV5-1, the J call TRBJ1-3, with 8 bases fitting TRBD1. Trimming at V came to 0 bases and at J to 3 bases, leaving 5 bases not matched to a gene. The CDR3 has 16 amino acids. The germline V gene encodes CDR1 SGHRS and CDR2 YFSETQ. For the CDR3, the DNA is TGCGCCAGCAGCTTGGATCAGGGGGCTGGTGGAAACACCATATATTTT. This codes for CASSLDQGAGGNTIYF.

This clonotype was counted at least ten times. This rearrangement joins TRBV9 to TRBJ1-6, with TRBD1 matching over 10 bases. Per the germline V gene, CDR1 is SGDLS and CDR2 is YYNGEE. J was trimmed by 9 bases and V by 3 bases; bases with no gene match: 9. CDR3 size: 16 residues. Here the CDR3 DNA reads TGTGCCAGCAGCGCAAGGACAGGGGGTTCGGGTTCACCCCTCCACTTT. It encodes CASSARTGGSGSPLHF.

V is TRBV4-3 and J is TRBJ1-4; D uncertain. The CDR3 runs to 17 residues. Trimming left V 0 bases short and J 8 bases short, with 19 bases between. Per germline, CDR1 LGHNA and CDR2 YSLEER. CDR3 coding DNA: TGCGCCAGCAGCCAAGATTCCACGAGCACCCAATGGGAAAAACTGTTTTTT. Translating gives CASSQDSTSTQWEKLFF.

The V gene is TRBV29-1, the J gene TRBJ2-1, with D perhaps matching TRBD2 (6 bases). Trimming cost V 7 bases and J 0 bases, with 13 bases left between them. Germline CDR1 reads SQVTM; CDR2 reads ANQGSEA. The CDR3 length is 14 residues. The CDR3 loop reads CSAPRDFSYNEQFF. The CDR3 DNA reads as TGCAGCGCACCCCGGGACTTCTCCTACAATGAGCAGTTCTTC.

V is TRBV6-5 and J is TRBJ1-1; tentatively, D is TRBD1 (5 bases). V was pared by 5 bases and J by 6 bases, with 13 bases between. Germline CDR1 MNHEY, CDR2 SVGAGI. The CDR3 contains 13 residues. In DNA, the CDR3 is TGTGCCAGCAGTCTTACAGGCACCGCTGAAGCTTTCTTT. Protein: CASSLTGTAEAFF.

The chain carries TRBV7-3 and TRBJ2-3; the match to TRBD1 covers 12 bases. J was trimmed by 1 base and V by 5 bases; bases with no gene match: 7. Per germline, CDR1 SGHTA and CDR2 FQGTGA. The CDR3 is 17 amino acids. The CDR3 region is CASSRDRGLLGTDTQYF. In DNA form, the CDR3 reads TGTGCCAGCAGCCGGGACAGGGGGCTGTTGGGCACAGATACGCAGTATTTT.

This clonotype has more than one count but fewer than ten. The J gene is TRBJ1-1, the V gene TRBV6-5; D is perhaps TRBD1 (6 bases). CDR3 length equals 15 residues. Trimming removed 1 base from V and 6 bases from J, with 15 bases in between. Germline values: CDR1 MNHEY, CDR2 SVGAGI. The CDR3 sequence is CASSYWSTGRAEAFF. The CDR3 coding sequence is TGTGCCAGCAGTTACTGGAGCACAGGGCGTGCTGAAGCTTTCTTT.

The V call is TRBV7-3, the J call TRBJ1-6; a weak D match, TRBD1 (6 bases). Trimming shortened V by 2 bases and J by 10 bases, and 18 bases separated the two germline ends. Germline V gene lookup returns CDR1 SGHTA and CDR2 FQGTGA. The length of the CDR3 is 16 residues. The CDR3 here is CASSLGGAPGGSPLHF. For the CDR3, the DNA is TGTGCCAGCAGCTTAGGGGGGGCCCCTGGTGGGTCACCCCTCCACTTT.

This clonotype was seen ten or more times. V gene TRBV20-1 combines with J gene TRBJ2-2; D is unclear. CDR3 size: 15 residues. CDR1 and CDR2 (germline): DFQATT, SNEGSKA (reference sequence). The V gene lost 0 bases and the J gene lost 4 bases, with 12 bases spanning the gap. CDR3 coding DNA: TGCAGTGCTAGAGAAGGTGGTAGTCCCACCGGGGAGCTGTTTTTT. Translating it yields CSAREGGSPTGELFF.

The chain carries TRBV28 and TRBJ2-3, with TRBD1 matching 7 bases. The CDR3 has 15 amino acids. Unmatched junction bases numbered 5, after V lost 4 bases and J lost 1 base. Germline assignment: CDR1 MDHEN and CDR2 SYDVKM. In DNA, the CDR3 is TGTGCCAGCAGTTCTGGGACAGTTGGCACAGATACGCAGTATTTT. This sequence encodes CASSSGTVGTDTQYF. The complete variable domain, with remaining parts taken from reference TRBV28 and TRBJ2-3, reads DVKVTQSSRYLVKRTGEKVFLECVQDMDHENMFWYRQDPGLGLRLIYFSYDVKMKEKGDIPEGYSVSREKKERFSLILESASTNQTSMYLCASSSGTVGTDTQYFGPGTRLTVL.

The chain employs TRBV11-2 and TRBJ2-3; D not resolved. Germline values: CDR1 SGHAT, CDR2 FQNNGV. The CDR3 covers 15 residues. V gave up 3 bases and J gave up 0 bases, with 10 bases separating them. CDR3 in DNA: TGTGCCAGCAGCTTTAGAAGCCGTAGCACAGATACGCAGTATTTT. Encoded protein: CASSFRSRSTDTQYF.

In this sample, this clonotype turned up a few times. This chain joins TRBV4-3 and TRBJ1-1, with D possibly matching TRBD1 (6 bases). The germline V and J ends were trimmed by 0 bases and 1 base, with 12 bases remaining between them. The CDR3 is 16 residues long. Germline CDR1 LGHNA, CDR2 YSLEER. This chain's CDR3 is CASSQDSNRANTEAFF. CDR3 coding DNA: TGCGCCAGCAGCCAAGATTCGAACAGGGCGAACACTGAAGCTTTCTTT.

The sample holds many counts of this clonotype. The rearrangement links TRBV24-1 to TRBJ1-2, with D perhaps matching TRBD1 (5 bases). The CDR3 has 13 residues. Germline V gene sequence: CDR1 KGHDR, CDR2 SFDVKD. Deletions cut 5 bases from V and 2 bases from J, with 8 bases between. This CDR3 reads CATSVAGNYGYTF. CDR3 nucleotides: TGTGCCACCAGTGTAGCAGGGAACTATGGCTACACCTTC.